A single sample gave rise to the 26 T cell receptor beta chains below, sequenced in a study of shared clonotypes between healthy human individuals. TCRdb's copy holds only in-frame clones and misses some; the assay was immunoSEQ multiplex PCR. This sample has under 850,000 clones, with 55% to 80% found just once. Sequenced input: memory CD4+ T cells sorted from blood. Subset described: CD45RA-negative fraction. The receptors shown here come from a woman aged 30 to 39 in good health.

CDR3 nucleotide sequence: TGTGCCAGCAGTGGTATAGCGGGAGCTTCCAATGAGCAGTTCTTC. This encodes CASSGIAGASNEQFF. This rearrangement joins TRBV6-1 to TRBJ2-1, with 9 positions matching TRBD2. CDR1 is MNHNS and CDR2 is SASEGT in the germline V gene. Trimming took 4 bases from V and 6 from J; bases not matched to a gene: 7. The CDR3 is 15 amino acids.

The rearrangement joins TRBV9 to TRBJ2-2; TRBD2 matches 7 bases. This CDR3 spans 16 amino acids. V was clipped by 4 bases and J by 6 bases; unmatched bases: 12. CDR1 SGDLS and CDR2 YYNGEE come from the germline V gene. The CDR3 DNA reads as TGTGCCAGCAGCTTGGAGGCGGGAGACCGGGCCGGGGAGCTGTTTTTT. Translation: CASSLEAGDRAGELFF. The whole variable domain, remainder taken from reference TRBV9 and TRBJ2-2, is DSGVTQTPKHLITATGQRVTLRCSPRSGDLSVYWYQQSLDQGLQFLIQYYNGEERAKGNILERFSAQQFPDLHSELNLSSLELGDSALYFCASSLEAGDRAGELFFGEGSRLTVL.

V usage is TRBV7-2 and J usage is TRBJ2-1; 9 bases match TRBD1. The CDR3 has 14 residues. The trim removed 4 bases at V and 7 bases at J, leaving 5 bases unmatched. Germline V lookup: CDR1 SGHTA, CDR2 FQGNSA. The CDR3 sequence is CASSSGTGWNEQFF. CDR3 in DNA: TGTGCCAGCAGCTCCGGGACAGGGTGGAATGAGCAGTTCTTC.

The CDR3 DNA is TGTGCCAGCAGTTTAACAGGGTCGGGCAATCAGCCCCAGCATTTT. It yields the protein CASSLTGSGNQPQHF. The chain links TRBV28 to TRBJ1-5; D possibly corresponds to TRBD1 (6 bases). The CDR3 extends over 15 amino acids. The germline V and J ends were trimmed by 2 bases and 2 bases, with 10 bases remaining between them. Per germline, CDR1 MDHEN and CDR2 SYDVKM. Complete variable domain (other parts from reference TRBV28 and TRBJ1-5): DVKVTQSSRYLVKRTGEKVFLECVQDMDHENMFWYRQDPGLGLRLIYFSYDVKMKEKGDIPEGYSVSREKKERFSLILESASTNQTSMYLCASSLTGSGNQPQHFGDGTRLSIL.

The chain joins TRBV14 to TRBJ2-7; the match to TRBD2 covers 7 bases. CDR1 and CDR2 from the germline V gene are SGHDN and FVKESK. This CDR3 has 13 amino acids. With V trimmed by 1 base and J by 7 bases, 4 bases remained unmatched. CDR3 coding DNA: TGTGCCAGCAGCCAAGCACTAGCGAGGGAGCAGTACTTC. Translated, it gives CASSQALAREQYF.

The rearrangement links TRBV7-2 to TRBJ2-4, with D possibly being TRBD1 (6 bases). This CDR3 comprises 17 residues. Trimming removed 1 base at V and 4 bases at J, with 17 bases between. CDR1 and CDR2 from the germline V gene are SGHTA and FQGNSA. CDR3 sequence (DNA): TGTGCCAGCAGCTTAGGGCCACACCGGGACAAGAAAAACATTCAGTACTTC. It is translated as CASSLGPHRDKKNIQYF.

The J gene is TRBJ1-2, the V gene TRBV18; D gene uncertain. The germline gives CDR1 KGHSH, CDR2 LQKENI. This CDR3 has 14 amino acids. The V end was cut by 0 bases, the J end by 1 base, with 6 bases between. CDR3 in amino acids: CASSPPFDNYGYTF. As DNA, the CDR3 is TGTGCCAGCTCACCACCCTTCGATAACTATGGCTACACCTTC.

The rearrangement joins TRBV20-1 to TRBJ2-1; D gene unclear. V gave up 0 bases and J gave up 8 bases, with 5 bases separating them. This CDR3 is built from 11 residues. CDR1 DFQATT and CDR2 SNEGSKA come from the germline V gene (reference sequence). The CDR3 sequence: CSARDHHEQFF. Here the CDR3 DNA reads TGCAGTGCTAGAGATCACCATGAGCAGTTCTTC.

Regarding this clone: Being one base from a much bigger clone, this may be a read error. Other DNA sequences within the sample encode an identical CDR3. The CDR3 DNA is TGTGCCAGCAGCTTAGATACGGCTAGCGGACTTCCCCAACGCAATGAGCAGTTCTTC. Protein sequence: CASSLDTASGLPQRNEQFF. V is TRBV11-1 and J is TRBJ2-1, with 7 bases lining up with TRBD2. Per the germline V gene, CDR1 is SGHAT and CDR2 is FQDESV (reference sequence). The CDR3 has 19 residues. The trim removed 1 base at V and 6 bases at J, leaving 18 bases unmatched. The whole variable domain, filled in from reference TRBV11-1 and TRBJ2-1, reads EAEVAQSPRYKITEKSQAVAFWCDPISGHATLYWYRQILGQGPELLVQFQDESVVDDSQLPKDRFSAERLKGVDSTLKIQPAELGDSAMYLCASSLDTASGLPQRNEQFFGPGTRLTVL.

The V gene is TRBV29-1, the J gene TRBJ2-7; D is unresolved. There are 13 residues in the CDR3. Germline lookup yields CDR1 SQVTM and CDR2 ANQGSEA. Trimming pared 4 bases from V and 9 bases from J, leaving 19 bases between. The CDR3 is CSVAADLTDGQYF. The CDR3 DNA follows: TGCAGCGTTGCTGCCGATCTCACTGATGGGCAGTACTTC.

The rearrangement links TRBV19 to TRBJ1-5; D gene ambiguous. The ends were cut back, 8 bases at V and 9 bases at J, with 11 bases in the middle. CDR1 LNHDA and CDR2 SQIVND come from the germline V gene (reference sequence). This CDR3 has 11 amino acids. The chain's CDR3 is CASRRGGPQHF. CDR3 DNA sequence: TGTGCCAGTCGGCGGGGAGGGCCCCAGCATTTT.

The chain links TRBV18 to TRBJ2-3; the D is unclear. This CDR3 region has 13 residues. The V gene's germline CDR1 is KGHSH and CDR2 LQKENI. The V end was cut by 2 bases, the J end by 2 bases, with 5 bases between. DNA of the CDR3: TGTGCCAGCTCACCAGGCATCACAGATACGCAGTATTTT. It specifies CASSPGITDTQYF.

This chain joins TRBV7-9 and TRBJ1-1; D is unresolved. In germline, CDR1 is SEHNR, CDR2 FQNEAQ (reference sequence). CDR3 length: 15 amino acids. V lost 2 bases, J lost 3 bases, and 13 bases lay in between. CDR3 in DNA: TGTGCCAGCAGCTTAACCCCTGGGTGGGACACTGAAGCTTTCTTT. It is translated as CASSLTPGWDTEAFF.

V gene TRBV28 combines with J gene TRBJ2-1, with 12 bases that match TRBD2. The V and J ends lost 4 bases and 5 bases, in that order; junction bases with no gene match: 9. CDR3 length: 17 residues. In germline, CDR1 is MDHEN, CDR2 SYDVKM. The CDR3 coding sequence is TGTGCCAGCAGTTATGCGACTAGCGGGGGCATAAACAATGAGCAGTTCTTC. Translated: CASSYATSGGINNEQFF.

This rearrangement joins TRBV6-1 to TRBJ2-7; TRBD2 might be the D (5 bases). The germline gives CDR1 MNHNS, CDR2 SASEGT. V was pared by 6 bases and J by 6 bases, with 21 bases between. The CDR3 spans 15 residues. The CDR3 coding sequence is TGTGCCAGCAGGACGGGGATTAGCGTTCCGAGCGAGCAGTACTTC. It codes for CASRTGISVPSEQYF.

The chain joins TRBV7-8 to TRBJ2-5, with D perhaps being TRBD1 or TRBD2 (5 bases each). The germline V and J ends were trimmed by 1 base and 4 bases, with 7 bases remaining between them. CDR1 SGHVS and CDR2 FQNEAQ come from the germline V gene. CDR3 size: 13 residues. In DNA, the CDR3 is TGTGCCAGCAGCTTAGGGGGGAGAGAGACCCAGTACTTC. Protein product: CASSLGGRETQYF. Full variable domain (missing parts from reference TRBV7-8 and TRBJ2-5): GAGVSQSPRYKVAKRGQDVALRCDPISGHVSLFWYQQALGQGPEFLTYFQNEAQLDKSGLPSDRFFAERPEGSVSTLKIQRTQQEDSAVYLCASSLGGRETQYFGPGTRLLVL.

A remark on this clone: A much bigger clone sits one base away, suggesting this may be a read error. V is TRBV7-9 and J is TRBJ1-1; no clear D gene. CDR3 size: 13 residues. V lost 5 bases and J 1 base, leaving 8 bases between the germline ends. In germline, CDR1 is SEHNR, CDR2 FQNEAQ (reference sequence). CDR3 sequence (DNA): TGTGCCAGCAGCATCCAGGAGAACACTGAAGCTTTCTTT. It specifies CASSIQENTEAFF. The full variable domain, rest sourced from reference TRBV7-9 and TRBJ1-1, is DTGVSQNPRHKITKRGQNVTFRCDPISEHNRLYWYRQTLGQGPEFLTYFQNEAQLEKSRLLSDRFSAERPKGSFSTLEIQRTEQGDSAMYLCASSIQENTEAFFGQGTRLTVV.

This chain links TRBV5-1 with TRBJ2-7; D gene uncertain. The CDR3 consists of 13 residues. Trimming took 4 bases from V and 2 from J, leaving 10 bases between them. In germline, CDR1 is SGHRS, CDR2 YFSETQ. The CDR3 region is CASSPSDPYEQYF. The CDR3 DNA follows: TGCGCCAGCAGCCCCAGTGATCCCTACGAGCAGTACTTC.

The chain couples TRBV18 to TRBJ2-3; TRBD2 agrees at 15 bases. CDR3 length equals 16 residues. V lost 3 bases, J lost 6 bases, and 4 bases stayed unmatched. Germline values: CDR1 KGHSH, CDR2 LQKENI. CDR3: CASSPRTSGREDTQYF. CDR3 coding DNA: TGTGCCAGCTCACCCCGGACTAGCGGGAGGGAGGATACGCAGTATTTT.

CDR3: CASSIDRRQPQHF. CDR3 nucleotides: TGTGCCAGTAGTATAGATCGTCGACAGCCCCAGCATTTT. The J gene is TRBJ1-5, the V gene TRBV19; D is unclear. The germline V and J ends were trimmed by 0 bases and 7 bases, with 7 bases remaining between them. Germline V gene data show CDR1 as LNHDA and CDR2 as SQIVND (reference sequence). This CDR3 contains 13 residues.

This clone was observed a handful of times. The gene calls are TRBV27 and TRBJ2-7; a possible D gene is TRBD1 (5 bases). Trimming pared 2 bases from V and 3 bases from J, leaving 14 bases between. The CDR3 loop spans 15 amino acids. Germline-derived CDR1 and CDR2 are MNHEY and SMNVEV (reference sequence). The CDR3 sequence is CASSLKRQGNYEQYF. DNA of the CDR3: TGTGCCAGCAGTTTAAAACGGCAGGGAAACTACGAGCAGTACTTC.

The J gene is TRBJ1-2, the V gene TRBV27, with 7 bases that match TRBD1. From germline, CDR1 is MNHEY and CDR2 SMNVEV (reference sequence). This CDR3 is built from 15 residues. V was clipped by 3 bases and J by 0 bases; unmatched bases: 4. This CDR3 reads CASSFVDRANYGYTF. CDR3 DNA sequence: TGTGCCAGCAGTTTTGTAGACAGGGCTAACTATGGCTACACCTTC.

On this clone: This CDR3 is also generated by other DNA sequences in the sample. The chain uses TRBV6-1 and TRBJ1-3; D uncertain. Trimming took 0 bases from V and 1 from J, leaving 4 bases between them. The CDR3 length is 14 residues. Germline loops: CDR1 MNHNS, CDR2 SASEGT. This chain's CDR3 is CASSEAGSGNTIYF. As DNA, the CDR3 is TGTGCCAGCAGTGAAGCCGGGTCTGGAAACACCATATATTTT.

V usage is TRBV28 and J usage is TRBJ1-5, with no clear D. Trimming removed 5 bases from V and 11 bases from J, with 16 bases in between. The CDR3 sequence is 13 residues long. Germline values: CDR1 MDHEN, CDR2 SYDVKM. CDR3 loop: CASSPSSGVSQHF. The CDR3 nucleotides are TGTGCCAGCAGTCCCTCCAGCGGTGTATCCCAGCATTTT.

As to this clone: A much larger clone lies a single base off, so this may be a read error. The chain uses TRBV6-5 and TRBJ1-5; no clear D gene. Germline CDR1 MNHEY, CDR2 SVGAGI. This CDR3 has 14 amino acids. The CDR3 region is CASSEGWENQSQHF. CDR3 DNA sequence: TGTGCCAGCAGTGAAGGGTGGGAAAATCAGTCCCAGCATTTT.

The chain employs TRBV7-6 and TRBJ2-1, with TRBD2 identical over 9 bases. Germline V gene sequence: CDR1 SGHVS, CDR2 FNYEAQ. The CDR3 has 17 residues. V lost 5 bases and J lost 5; bases outside the gene matches: 13. CDR3 residues: CASSLRGGRAGNNEQFF. The CDR3 nucleotides are TGTGCCAGCAGCCTTCGCGGCGGGAGGGCGGGCAACAATGAGCAGTTCTTC.